One and the same sample provided the 29 T cell receptor beta chains below, sequenced in a study of naive and memory T cell subsets. Whole blood, 2.5 ml, came from adult healthy volunteers. Blood and skin TCR RNA was reverse transcribed with alpha and beta constant primers. TCRdb reprocessed the 5' RACE reads via MiXCR and lists one record per CDR3 protein. Of 20,000 to 25,000 distinct CDR3 sequences listed, around 4.2% were seen once; the top ten hold roughly 8%. The source is a male donor in good health.

This clonotype was seen many times. The chain uses TRBV12-3 or TRBV12-4 and TRBJ1-6; possible D gene TRBD1, 6 bases. This CDR3 contains 14 residues. Trimming left V 2 bases short and J 8 bases short, with 10 bases between. The CDR3 DNA is TGTGCCAGCAGTTTAATGGGGGCGGATTCACCCCTCCACTTT. Its translation is CASSLMGADSPLHF.

This clonotype was counted many times. V gene TRBV20-1 combines with J gene TRBJ2-2; 9 bases map to TRBD1. V shed 3 bases and J 4 bases; nucleotides not matched to a gene: 6. CDR1 and CDR2 from the germline V gene are DFQATT and SNEGSKA (reference sequence). The CDR3 is made up of 15 amino acids. The CDR3: CSARQTGGGTGELFF. The CDR3 DNA follows: TGCAGTGCTAGGCAAACAGGGGGCGGCACCGGGGAGCTGTTTTTT.

This clonotype has at least ten counts. The genes are TRBV12-3 or TRBV12-4 and TRBJ2-7; weak D call: TRBD1 (5 bases). V gave up 6 bases and J gave up 2 bases, with 8 bases separating them. The CDR3 totals 12 residues. The CDR3 loop is CASSQGAYEQYF. The CDR3 DNA reads TGTGCCAGCAGCCAGGGTGCCTACGAGCAGTACTTC.

This clonotype was seen ten or more times. The chain carries TRBV19 and TRBJ2-4; no reliable D call. Trimming removed 6 bases at V and 8 bases at J, with 14 bases between. Germline V CDR1 and CDR2: LNHDA, SQIVND (reference sequence). CDR3 length: 13 residues. The CDR3 DNA reads TGTGCCAGTAGCCTGGGTTTATGGGACATTCAGTACTTC. This encodes CASSLGLWDIQYF.

Ten or more counts support this clonotype. The chain links TRBV29-1 to TRBJ2-4; D perhaps matches TRBD2 (5 bases). The CDR3 runs to 13 residues. CDR1 is SQVTM, CDR2 ANQGSEA, per germline. Trimming removed 4 bases at V and 3 bases at J, with 10 bases between. The CDR3 DNA reads as TGCAGCGTTGGAGGGCAGAGCAAAAACATTCAGTACTTC. Amino acids: CSVGGQSKNIQYF.

This clonotype was counted many times. This chain uses TRBV6-5 with TRBJ2-3, with 8 bases that match TRBD2. Germline V lookup: CDR1 MNHEY, CDR2 SVGAGI. The CDR3 is made up of 15 amino acids. Unmatched junction bases numbered 9, after V lost 7 bases and J lost 3 bases. The CDR3 region has the DNA TGTGCCAGCACCAAGTCCGGGACTAGTACAGATACGCAGTATTTT. Translation: CASTKSGTSTDTQYF.

Many counts were recorded for this clonotype. V gene TRBV5-5 combines with J gene TRBJ2-1, with D possibly matching TRBD1 (6 bases). CDR1 SGHKS and CDR2 YYEKEE come from the germline V gene (reference sequence). The V gene lost 4 bases and the J gene lost 12 bases, with 23 bases spanning the gap. This CDR3 has 15 amino acids. DNA for the CDR3: TGTGCCAGCAGCCCCGTCAATGACAGGCTATCAGGGCAGTTCTTC. This translates into CASSPVNDRLSGQFF.

This clonotype showed up many times. This chain links TRBV5-5 with TRBJ2-3, with D possibly matching TRBD2 (5 bases). The CDR3 totals 16 residues. Trimming took 0 bases from V and 6 from J, leaving 17 bases between them. Germline lookup yields CDR1 SGHKS and CDR2 YYEKEE (reference sequence). CDR3 residues: CASSLDAASFTDTQYF. The CDR3, as DNA: TGTGCCAGCAGCTTGGACGCGGCTAGCTTTACGGATACGCAGTATTTT.

This clonotype was seen at least ten times. The chain joins TRBV7-9 to TRBJ2-7; D is possibly TRBD2 (6 bases). The length of the CDR3 is 12 residues. In germline, CDR1 is SEHNR, CDR2 FQNEAQ (reference sequence). The germline V and J ends were trimmed by 5 bases and 4 bases, with 9 bases remaining between them. CDR3 DNA sequence: TGTGCCAGCAGCCCAGGGAGGTACGAGCAGTACTTC. It specifies CASSPGRYEQYF.

At least ten counts were recorded for this clonotype. The chain uses TRBV7-9 and TRBJ2-7; 9 bases fit TRBD1. This CDR3 is built from 16 residues. V lost 5 bases, J lost 3 bases, and 11 bases stayed unmatched. Germline lookup yields CDR1 SEHNR and CDR2 FQNEAQ (reference sequence). CDR3 coding DNA: TGTGCCAGCAGCCCATTAACCGGGACAGGGAACTACGAGCAGTACTTC. It is translated as CASSPLTGTGNYEQYF.

The J gene is TRBJ2-1, the V gene TRBV5-4; D is undetermined. The CDR3 length is 16 residues. V was cut by 4 bases and J by 1 base, with 15 bases left in between. The germline V gene has CDR1 SGHNT and CDR2 YYREEE (reference sequence). The CDR3 protein is CASSADSPGSYNEQFF. The CDR3 DNA follows: TGTGCCAGCAGCGCCGATTCCCCCGGGTCCTACAATGAGCAGTTCTTC.

This clonotype was detected ten times or more. This chain joins TRBV7-3 and TRBJ2-1; D ambiguous. V gave up 8 bases and J gave up 12 bases, with 23 bases separating them. The germline V gene has CDR1 SGHTA and CDR2 FQGTGA. CDR3 length: 14 residues. CDR3 amino acids: CASSNRTPNARQFF. The CDR3, as DNA: TGTGCCAGCTCTAATCGGACCCCCAACGCGAGGCAGTTCTTC.

The chain uses TRBV28 and TRBJ1-2; a possible D gene is TRBD1 (5 bases). Germline assignment: CDR1 MDHEN and CDR2 SYDVKM. The CDR3 extends over 12 amino acids. The V gene lost 10 bases and the J gene lost 6 bases, with 15 bases spanning the gap. This CDR3 reads CAIEGRLDGYTF. CDR3 nucleotides: TGTGCCATCGAGGGACGGTTAGATGGCTACACCTTC.

This clonotype was observed at least ten times. Here the CDR3 reads CASSVAGIWVQYF. As DNA, the CDR3 is TGTGCCAGCAGTGTAGCGGGGATTTGGGTGCAGTACTTC. This chain joins TRBV25-1 and TRBJ2-7, with 8 bases lining up with TRBD2. The CDR3 extends over 13 amino acids. CDR1 and CDR2 (germline): MGHDK, SYGVNS. V gave up 4 bases and J gave up 9 bases; unmatched junction bases: 8.

In this sample, this clonotype turned up many times. V is TRBV6-5 and J is TRBJ1-1; D is unclear. CDR1 MNHEY and CDR2 SVGAGI come from the germline V gene. V dropped 1 base and J dropped 1 base, with 10 bases sitting between them. CDR3 length equals 15 residues. CDR3 bases: TGTGCCAGCAGTTACTATCCTACCGCGAACACTGAAGCTTTCTTT. Protein: CASSYYPTANTEAFF.

This clonotype showed up many times. The V and J genes are TRBV6-6 and TRBJ2-3; 10 bases fit TRBD2. This CDR3 is built from 16 residues. In germline, CDR1 is MNHNY, CDR2 SVGAGI (reference sequence). Unmatched junction bases numbered 10, after V lost 6 bases and J lost 4 bases. For the CDR3, the DNA is TGTGCCAGCAGCCCCCCGGGACTAGCGAGCCCAGATACGCAGTATTTT. Translating it yields CASSPPGLASPDTQYF.

The table lists this clonotype with many counts. The chain employs TRBV20-1 and TRBJ2-1; TRBD2 might be the D (5 bases). This CDR3 comprises 15 residues. Trimming removed 2 bases from V and 4 bases from J, with 15 bases in between. Per the germline V gene, CDR1 is DFQATT and CDR2 is SNEGSKA (reference sequence). CDR3 in DNA: TGCAGTGCTAGACCGGGAAACGGACCATACAATGAGCAGTTCTTC. This sequence encodes CSARPGNGPYNEQFF.

The table lists this clonotype with many counts. The J gene is TRBJ2-3, the V gene TRBV6-2 or TRBV6-3; D possibly matches TRBD1 or TRBD2 (5 bases each). The CDR3 has 16 residues. Germline lookup yields CDR1 MNHEY and CDR2 SVGEGT. Trimming pared 7 bases from V and 0 bases from J, leaving 17 bases between. DNA for the CDR3: TGTGCCAGCACTCGGGGACGGACATCTAGCACAGATACGCAGTATTTT. Translation: CASTRGRTSSTDTQYF.

This clonotype showed up many times. This chain links TRBV6-1 with TRBJ1-5; D is ambiguous. The CDR3 runs 14 residues. The germline gives CDR1 MNHNS, CDR2 SASEGT. V was cut by 4 bases and J by 4 bases, with 11 bases left in between. DNA of the CDR3: TGTGCCAGCAGTGGGGGTACGAGAAATCAGCCCCAGCATTTT. Translation: CASSGGTRNQPQHF.

There are many counts of this clonotype. The chain uses TRBV29-1 and TRBJ2-5, with a possible D match to TRBD2 (5 bases). The CDR3 runs 13 residues. Trimming stripped 4 bases from V and 4 bases from J, with 13 bases between. Germline V gene sequence: CDR1 SQVTM, CDR2 ANQGSEA. The CDR3 is CSVVLASRETQYF. The CDR3 region has the DNA TGCAGCGTTGTTTTGGCTAGCAGAGAGACCCAGTACTTC.

This clonotype was observed many times. The chain joins TRBV7-2 to TRBJ2-1; the match to TRBD1 covers 9 bases. The CDR3 runs to 15 residues. J lost 5 bases, V lost 5 bases, and 7 bases had no gene match. Looked up from germline, CDR1 is SGHTA and CDR2 is FQGNSA. The CDR3 protein is CASSPRRQGDNEQFF. The CDR3, as DNA: TGTGCCAGCAGCCCAAGAAGACAGGGGGACAATGAGCAGTTCTTC.

There are many counts of this clonotype. The gene calls are TRBV7-2 and TRBJ2-7; D is unresolved. V gave up 1 base and J gave up 5 bases, with 6 bases separating them. CDR3 size: 12 residues. CDR1 is SGHTA, CDR2 FQGNSA, per germline. CDR3 sequence: CASSLVGHEQYF. CDR3 DNA: TGTGCCAGCAGCTTAGTTGGTCACGAGCAGTACTTC.

In this sample, this clonotype turned up many times. This chain uses TRBV4-1 with TRBJ2-7, with D possibly matching TRBD1 (6 bases). There are 15 residues in the CDR3. Trimming took 1 base from V and 6 from J, leaving 16 bases between them. Germline lookup yields CDR1 MGHRA and CDR2 YSYEKL. In DNA form, the CDR3 reads TGCGCCAGCAGCCAAGGGACAGCTAGACGAGCCGAGCAGTACTTC. This gives the protein CASSQGTARRAEQYF.

This clonotype was seen repeatedly, ten times or more. The chain uses TRBV25-1 and TRBJ2-2; no clear D. The CDR3 is 13 amino acids. Trimming stripped 2 bases from V and 1 base from J, with 2 bases between. Germline CDR1 and CDR2: MGHDK and SYGVNS. The CDR3 nucleotides read TGTGCCAGCAGTGAAGTGAACACCGGGGAGCTGTTTTTT. It is translated as CASSEVNTGELFF.

This clonotype was detected many times. This chain uses TRBV29-1 with TRBJ2-1, with unresolved D. CDR1 SQVTM and CDR2 ANQGSEA come from the germline V gene. V was pared by 7 bases and J by 9 bases, with 7 bases between. This CDR3 has 9 amino acids. The CDR3 nucleotides read TGCAGCGGGGGTGGTGAGCAGTTCTTC. Translation gives CSGGGEQFF.

This chain joins TRBV14 and TRBJ2-5; tentative D call: TRBD1 (5 bases). V dropped 3 bases and J dropped 5 bases, with 16 bases sitting between them. CDR1 and CDR2 from the germline V gene are SGHDN and FVKESK. The CDR3 sequence is 15 residues long. In DNA form, the CDR3 reads TGTGCCAGCAGCCAGAGGAGACAGTCTGGTGAGACCCAGTACTTC. This codes for CASSQRRQSGETQYF.

This clonotype was seen many times. The chain is built from TRBV2 and TRBJ2-1; 9 bases align to TRBD1. CDR3 length equals 13 residues. J lost 9 bases, V lost 5 bases, and 5 bases had no gene match. The V gene's germline CDR1 is SNHLY and CDR2 FYNNEI. This CDR3 reads CASSWTGVGEQFF. The CDR3 coding sequence is TGTGCCAGCAGTTGGACAGGGGTGGGTGAGCAGTTCTTC.

This clonotype occurred many times. The genes are TRBV5-1 and TRBJ2-7; a weak D match, TRBD2 (5 bases). V lost 0 bases to trimming and J lost 3 bases, with 10 bases between them. The germline CDR1 and CDR2 sequences are SGHRS and YFSETQ. The length of the CDR3 is 14 residues. CDR3 in DNA: TGCGCCAGCAGCTTGGATCTCGGGAACTACGAGCAGTACTTC. Its translation: CASSLDLGNYEQYF.

In its sample, this clonotype was seen many times. The rearrangement links TRBV4-1 to TRBJ1-4; D might be TRBD1 (5 bases). Trimming left V 6 bases short and J 7 bases short, with 15 bases between. The CDR3 runs to 14 residues. Germline V gene lookup returns CDR1 MGHRA and CDR2 YSYEKL. DNA for the CDR3: TGCGCCAGCAGTCACCCCGGGACGGGTGAAAAACTGTTTTTT. Its protein is CASSHPGTGEKLFF.